The 11 T cell receptor beta chains presented below share a single source sample, sequenced in a study of identical twins. TCRdb ran MiXCR on the 5' RACE reads and lists one entry per CDR3 protein. In the table there are about 1.7 million distinct CDR3 sequences, more than 30% of which are singletons. The sequencing input was cord blood. The receptor set was obtained from a newborn girl in good health.

The rearrangement uses TRBV27 and TRBJ2-6; D gene ambiguous. The CDR3 covers 17 residues. Germline loops: CDR1 MNHEY, CDR2 SMNVEV (reference sequence). V was shortened by 1 base and J by 2 bases, with 12 bases between the two germline ends. CDR3: CASSLFPSRAGANVLTF. CDR3 DNA: TGTGCCAGCAGTTTATTCCCGTCCCGGGCTGGGGCCAACGTCCTGACTTTC.

This clonotype occurred many times. The chain links TRBV9 to TRBJ2-7, with D tentatively TRBD2 (5 bases). Trimming pared 0 bases from V and 5 bases from J, leaving 15 bases between. The CDR3 runs to 15 residues. Germline CDR1 and CDR2: SGDLS and YYNGEE. This chain's CDR3 is CASSVVPGTRNEQYF. The CDR3 DNA follows: TGTGCCAGCAGCGTAGTCCCGGGAACGAGAAACGAGCAGTACTTC.

This clonotype has at least ten counts. This rearrangement joins TRBV7-2 to TRBJ2-7; maybe TRBD2 (5 bases). This CDR3 contains 14 residues. CDR1 and CDR2 (germline): SGHTA, FQGNSA. The V end lost 5 bases, the J end lost 3 bases, and 14 bases lay between the germline ends. The CDR3 DNA sequence: TGTGCCAGCAGCCCCCCCATCGGGATCTACGAGCAGTACTTC. Translated: CASSPPIGIYEQYF. The whole variable domain, filled in from reference TRBV7-2 and TRBJ2-7, reads GAGVSQSPSNKVTEKGKDVELRCDPISGHTALYWYRQSLGQGLEFLIYFQGNSAPDKSGLPSDRFSAERTGGSVSTLTIQRTQQEDSAVYLCASSPPIGIYEQYFGPGTRLTVT.

Concerning this clonotype itself: A much larger clone is a single base away; this may be a read error. The gene calls are TRBV4-2 and TRBJ2-1; 13 positions agree with TRBD2. The ends lost 4 bases at V and 3 bases at J; junction bases unmatched: 9. CDR1 and CDR2 from the germline V gene are LGHNA and YNFKEQ. This CDR3 spans 18 amino acids. The CDR3 DNA reads as TGTGCCAGCAGCCGACGTCCCGGGACTAGCGGGAACTACAATGAGCAGTTCTTC. Translation: CASSRRPGTSGNYNEQFF.

The chain recombines TRBV6-1 with TRBJ1-5, with 8 bases matching TRBD1. The CDR3 sequence is 20 residues long. V shed 6 bases, J shed 1 base, and the junction held 20 bases outside the gene matches. Germline CDR1 MNHNS, CDR2 SASEGT. CDR3 protein: CASRKSFGTGTGESNQPQHF. CDR3 nucleotides: TGTGCCAGCAGAAAATCCTTTGGGACAGGAACGGGAGAAAGCAATCAGCCCCAGCATTTT.

This clonotype was observed a handful of times. V usage is TRBV2 and J usage is TRBJ2-5, with 9 bases aligning to TRBD2. CDR3 length: 16 amino acids. The germline CDR1 and CDR2 sequences are SNHLY and FYNNEI. The V segment lost 5 bases and the J segment 11 bases; nucleotides outside the gene matches: 18. The DNA of the CDR3 is TGTGCCAGCAGTCCGTGGCGGGGGGGCAAAAAGAATGAGCAGTACTTC. This gives the protein CASSPWRGGKKNEQYF.

The chain recombines TRBV28 with TRBJ2-2; D is ambiguous. The CDR3 consists of 14 residues. CDR1 is MDHEN, CDR2 SYDVKM, per germline. Trimming took off 3 bases at V and 7 bases at J, with 12 bases between the two ends. CDR3 DNA sequence: TGTGCCAGCAGTTTTGGTGCGGTGGGCGGGGAGCTGTTTTTT. It translates to CASSFGAVGGELFF.

The V gene is TRBV18, the J gene TRBJ1-1; no reliable D call. Germline CDR1 and CDR2: KGHSH and LQKENI. The ends were cut back, 1 base at V and 1 base at J, with 4 bases in the middle. The CDR3 runs to 13 residues. This CDR3 is CASSPRSNTEAFF. CDR3 coding DNA: TGTGCCAGCTCACCACGCTCGAACACTGAAGCTTTCTTT. Full variable domain (remainder filled in from reference TRBV18 and TRBJ1-1): NAGVMQNPRHLVRRRGQEARLRCSPMKGHSHVYWYRQLPEEGLKFMVYLQKENIIDESGMPKERFSAEFPKEGPSILRIQQVVRGDSAAYFCASSPRSNTEAFFGQGTRLTVV.

The CDR3 spells CSAYIRGGLYEQYF. The CDR3 DNA sequence: TGCAGTGCTTACATTAGAGGGGGATTATACGAGCAGTACTTC. The rearrangement links TRBV20-1 to TRBJ2-7, with TRBD1 as a possible D gene (6 bases). The V end lost 5 bases, the J end lost 4 bases, and 18 bases lay between the germline ends. Germline-derived CDR1 and CDR2 are DFQATT and SNEGSKA (reference sequence). This CDR3 has 14 amino acids.

This chain connects TRBV6-6 to TRBJ1-5, with D tentatively TRBD1 (5 bases). CDR3 length: 14 amino acids. V was shortened by 1 base and J by 3 bases, with 7 bases between the two germline ends. Germline V gene data show CDR1 as MNHNY and CDR2 as SVGAGI (reference sequence). For the CDR3, the DNA is TGTGCCAGCAGTTACTTAGGGGCCAATCAGCCCCAGCATTTT. Translated, it gives CASSYLGANQPQHF.

The genes are TRBV11-2 and TRBJ2-5; D is unresolved. The ends were cut back, 0 bases at V and 6 bases at J, with 14 bases in the middle. The germline CDR1 and CDR2 sequences are SGHAT and FQNNGV. The CDR3 is 15 residues long. The CDR3 loop is CASSLDGTVRKTQYF. The CDR3 coding sequence is TGTGCCAGCAGCTTAGATGGCACAGTGCGGAAGACCCAGTACTTC. Variable domain in full (rest from reference TRBV11-2 and TRBJ2-5): EAGVAQSPRYKIIEKRQSVAFWCNPISGHATLYWYQQILGQGPKLLIQFQNNGVVDDSQLPKDRFSAERLKGVDSTLKIQPAKLEDSAVYLCASSLDGTVRKTQYFGPGTRLLVL.